The 6 T cell receptor beta chains listed next were all sequenced from one sample in a study of blood T cell repertoires in COVID-19. Sequenced by immunoSEQ multiplex PCR; TCRdb stores in-frame clones only, minus some. The repertoire includes a few hundred thousand clones, about 90% of them detected once, and less than 6% sits in the top ten. Material for sequencing was PBMCs or T cells enriched from blood (not recorded which). The receptors here all came from a woman in her 30s who had recovered from COVID-19.

The CDR3 sequence is CSVELGTGYLGAFF. DNA for the CDR3: TGCAGCGTCGAACTCGGGACAGGCTACCTGGGAGCTTTCTTT. V is TRBV29-1 and J is TRBJ1-1, with 8 positions matching TRBD1. V lost 6 bases to trimming and J lost 10 bases; unmatched junction nucleotides: 16. The germline gives CDR1 SQVTM, CDR2 ANQGSEA. This CDR3 spans 14 amino acids.

The chain has TRBV19 and TRBJ1-1, with a tentative D call TRBD1 (6 bases). The CDR3 runs 15 residues. Germline-derived CDR1 and CDR2 are LNHDA and SQIVND (reference sequence). V lost 3 bases, J lost 4 bases, and 15 bases lay in between. CDR3 coding DNA: TGTGCCAGTAGTATTACAGGGAGGGTTTCCACTGAAGCTTTCTTT. Its protein is CASSITGRVSTEAFF.

This chain joins TRBV7-3 and TRBJ2-3; D possibly corresponds to TRBD1 (6 bases). The V gene lost 5 bases and the J gene lost 2 bases, with 8 bases spanning the gap. CDR3 length: 13 residues. The germline gives CDR1 SGHTA, CDR2 FQGTGA. The CDR3 nucleotides read TGTGCCAGCAGCCGGGACAACACAGATACGCAGTATTTT. It yields the protein CASSRDNTDTQYF.

This clone was seen once. The chain carries TRBV5-8 and TRBJ1-2; 7 positions agree with TRBD1. The CDR3 spans 14 residues. Germline V gives CDR1 SGHTS, CDR2 YDEGEE. With V trimmed by 4 bases and J by 4 bases, 7 bases remained unmatched. CDR3 region: CASSKNTGVYGYTF. CDR3 nucleotides: TGTGCCAGCAGCAAAAACACAGGGGTCTATGGCTACACCTTC.

This clone appeared a few times. The CDR3 here is CASSTPPGAGNTIYF. The CDR3 coding sequence is TGTGCCAGCAGCACCCCCCCGGGGGCTGGAAACACCATATATTTT. V usage is TRBV9 and J usage is TRBJ1-3; possible D gene TRBD1, 5 bases. The CDR3 is 15 amino acids. CDR1 SGDLS and CDR2 YYNGEE come from the germline V gene. V lost 4 bases, J lost 2 bases, and 13 bases lay in between.

This sequence joins TRBV5-4 and TRBJ1-1; 11 positions match TRBD1. With 4 bases clipped from V and 4 bases from J, the junction kept 3 bases outside the gene matches. The CDR3 runs to 14 residues. The germline CDR1 and CDR2 sequences are SGHNT and YYREEE (reference sequence). CDR3 protein: CASSRDRGTTEAFF. Written as DNA, the CDR3 is TGTGCCAGCAGCCGGGACAGGGGGACCACTGAAGCTTTCTTT. The full variable domain, in which reference TRBV5-4 and TRBJ1-1 provide the parts outside the CDR3, is ETGVTQSPTHLIKTRGQQVTLRCSSQSGHNTVSWYQQALGQGPQFIFQYYREEENGRGNFPPRFSGLQFPNYSSELNVNALELDDSALYLCASSRDRGTTEAFFGQGTRLTVV.